This T cell receptor beta chain is from a study of beta chain features in type 1 diabetes (dated by TCRdb to the late 2010s). Describing the broader study: No differences in mean age, gender distribution, total cell number or subset yield were found between patients and healthy donors. A total of 107,917,701 sorted cells were examined across all samples, and a strong correlation was observed between cell number per subset and RNA yield. In the study, TCRB repertoires of sorted circulating CD4+ T cell subsets from recently diagnosed type 1 diabetes patients were compared with those of matched healthy donors. Naive and central memory subsets were obtained from all 28 donors, but regulatory and stem cell-like memory subsets were isolated from only 8 patients and roughly eight healthy donors. What the research found in general, with its limitations: Because small numbers of individuals were included in the HLA sub-analyses, any influence of HLA type on TCRB rearrangement was left unresolved. Because cDNA was sequenced instead of genomic DNA, highly expressing activated cells could be over-represented, though the groups showed no difference in activation or CD3 levels. Type 1 diabetes patients showed a moderate but significant shortening of TCRB CDR3 length in all four CD4+ subsets. Naive, central memory and regulatory TCRB repertoires appeared to be more alike among patients than among healthy donors. PCR might favor shorter templates, but patient and control samples were amplified and corrected together, so any skew would affect both groups equally. Patients with type 1 diabetes made fewer insertions and deleted more nucleotides at VDJ recombination sites, implying thymic rearrangement abnormalities.

With respect to this clone: The antigen it recognizes is unknown. It has no much larger one-base neighbor in the sample; base qualities were not kept.

From each donor, a single peripheral blood sample of around 120 mL on average was drawn into heparinised tubes. Naive, central memory, regulatory and stem cell-like memory CD4+ T cells were sorted on a BD FACSAria II using a panel including CD45RO, CCR7, CD25, CD127, CD95 and CD27. All sorted populations exceeded 95% purity. PBMCs were separated immediately by Lymphoprep density gradient centrifugation and were stained directly, without being cultured. Samples were stained and sorted in pairs, with one healthy donor and one patient per experiment, so that batch effects were minimized. The High Capacity cDNA Reverse Transcription Kit was used to reverse transcribe all of the isolated RNA, meaning that expressed TCRB transcripts were what got sequenced. Deep immunoSEQ sequencing was performed on naive, central memory and regulatory T cell samples, with an average of approximately 4 million total reads per sample. After sorted cells were lysed in RLT buffer, RNA was extracted with DNase-treated RNeasy Micro or Mini kits, with the choice depending on cell number. To prevent cross-contamination, every cell subset was processed on its own, while patient and healthy donor samples were processed together. The immunoSEQ multiplex PCR was used to amplify TCRB sequences from cDNA, generating 87-bp fragments that spanned the CDR3 region. Sequencing of the amplicons was performed on the Illumina HiSeq platform. As for the original processing: PCR bias was corrected computationally using synthetic template baselines, and reads within Hamming distance 2 were collapsed, with unmergeable singletons discarded. Reads were aligned against IMGT to assign V, D and J genes, CDR3 length and insertions or deletions at six rearrangement sites. Within each subset, clonotype counts were normalized to the number of sorted cells before true diversity and Gini coefficients were calculated with the tcR R package. The overlap coefficient, calculated on TCRB nucleotide sequences, was used to quantify repertoire sharing. Out-of-frame TCRB sequences from naive cells were analyzed to stand in for the pre-selection repertoire. Here the immuneACCESS table is served through TCRdb, limited to in-frame sequences with V and J called. Missing clones are a known gap in these copies; in checked studies unresolved V genes cover under half, and the rest lacks a known reason. That table furnishes V, J and clone size, whereas the DNA furnished D and trimming. This sample holds more than 250,000 clones; more than 13% were observed only once. In total, the top ten clones hold about 0.016% of the sample.

The CDR3 numbers 16 residues from cysteine through phenylalanine. Kept here is only the CDR3 DNA, which spans 48 bases and is read in frame from base 1. The germline V gene (reference sequence) gives CDR1 as LNHNV and CDR2 as YYDKDF. V loses 0 bases, J loses 4 bases, and the germline ends lie 12 bases apart. The clonotype comes from a man aged 30-40 years with type 1 diabetes. The sequenced material came from naive CD4+ T cells from blood. The cell subset or site label of this sample denotes: true naive CD4+ T cells. The sequence is built from TRBV15 and TRBJ2-2; the D gene is possibly TRBD2, with 6 bases matching. The CDR3 region: CATSRDPGSTTGELFF. Here is the DNA: TGTGCCACCAGCAGAGATCCCGGGAGTACCACCGGGGAGCTGTTTTTT.